The T cell receptor (beta chain) under discussion was sequenced for a study of blood T cell repertoires in COVID-19 (dated by TCRdb to 2020 to 2022). Background on the whole study: Samples from collaborators originated in the United States, Italy and Spain and spanned both the acute and convalescent phases of COVID-19. The material from the prospective study consisted of cDNA or gDNA derived from T cells, B-cell-depleted T cells, or PBMCs. Subjects who had been exposed to COVID-19, were actively infected with it, or had recovered from it provided the deeply sampled blood TCRbeta repertoires that made up the dataset. A freely available public database, intended as a resource for researchers studying the immune response to SARS-CoV-2, is where the repertoires were released. Samples were obtained from the ongoing ImmuneRACE study (first 160 participants) and from about 1,300 subjects provided by 6 global collaborators. Nearly every sample came with metadata listing a de-identified subject ID, COVID-19 status, age in years and sex. HLA class I and class II types, where available, came from metadata supplied by the sample provider rather than from assay-based typing. Beyond this particular receptor, the publication reports: The amount of clinical and demographic metadata varied by source and participant and was provided uncurated.

The immunoSEQ Assay, a bias-controlled multiplex PCR, was used to amplify TCRbeta CDR3 regions from genomic DNA. The source study handled its data this way. Within the assay, amplification of reference gene primers was used to estimate how many nucleated cells each sample contained. To quantify the absolute abundance of each unique TCRbeta CDR3 rearrangement, sequence reads were collapsed and filtered. For each sample, productive Simpson clonality was calculated by taking the square root of Simpson's diversity index across productive rearrangements. This is the immuneACCESS table as TCRdb keeps it, with only in-frame sequences that have V and J called. A part of the clones is gone; compared with another copy, unresolved V genes explain less than half, and the rest is unexplained. The DNA gave D and trimming, while V, J and clone size come from that table. The sample table contains about 130,000 clones; only one count was recorded for roughly three quarters of them. The top ten clonotypes cover approximately 2% of the sample.

Trimming takes 4 bases off V and 9 bases off J; junction bases not matched to a gene: 6. From the germline V gene, CDR1 is MRHNA and CDR2 is SNTAGT. From cysteine to phenylalanine, the CDR3 is 15 amino acids long. Solely the CDR3 DNA is kept, with 45 bases framed from the first base. Each collaborating institution followed its own protocols to collect whole blood in K2EDTA tubes. Collaborator samples were shipped for TCRbeta analysis as frozen whole blood, isolated PBMCs, or DNA extracted from either sample type. Concerning this clone itself: Its binding antigen is unknown. No much larger clone exists at a distance of one base, and base qualities are not known.

What was sequenced was peripheral blood. The chain was built from TRBV6-4 and TRBJ2-1; TRBD2 matches 13 bases in the middle. The sequence was obtained from a woman in her 70s with acute or convalescent COVID-19. The CDR3 region: CASSGRTSGSTEQFF. At the DNA level, the sequence is TGTGCCAGCAGTGGCAGGACTAGCGGGAGTACTGAGCAGTTCTTC.